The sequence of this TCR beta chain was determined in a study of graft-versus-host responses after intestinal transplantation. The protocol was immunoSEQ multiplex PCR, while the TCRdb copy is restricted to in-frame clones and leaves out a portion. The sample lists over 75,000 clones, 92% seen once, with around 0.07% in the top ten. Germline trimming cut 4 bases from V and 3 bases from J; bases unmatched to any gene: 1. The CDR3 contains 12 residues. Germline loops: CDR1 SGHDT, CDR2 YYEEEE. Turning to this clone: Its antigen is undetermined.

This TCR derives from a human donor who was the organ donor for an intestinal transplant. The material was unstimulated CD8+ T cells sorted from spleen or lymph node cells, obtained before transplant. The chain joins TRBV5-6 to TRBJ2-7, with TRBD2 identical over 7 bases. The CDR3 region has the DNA TGTGCCAGCAGCAAGCGGGACTACGAGCAGTACTTC. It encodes CASSKRDYEQYF.